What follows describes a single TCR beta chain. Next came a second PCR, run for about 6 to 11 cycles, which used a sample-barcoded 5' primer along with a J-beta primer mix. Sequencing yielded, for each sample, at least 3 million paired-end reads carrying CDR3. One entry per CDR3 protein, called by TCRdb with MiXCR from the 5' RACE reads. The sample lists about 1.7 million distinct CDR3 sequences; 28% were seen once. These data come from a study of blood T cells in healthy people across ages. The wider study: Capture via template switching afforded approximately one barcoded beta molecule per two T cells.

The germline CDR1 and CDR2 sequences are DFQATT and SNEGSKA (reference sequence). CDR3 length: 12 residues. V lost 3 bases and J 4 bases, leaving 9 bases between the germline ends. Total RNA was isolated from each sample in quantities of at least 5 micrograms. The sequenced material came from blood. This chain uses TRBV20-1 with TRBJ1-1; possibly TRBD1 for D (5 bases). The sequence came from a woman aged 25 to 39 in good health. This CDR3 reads CSARRGSTEAFF. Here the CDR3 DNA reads TGCAGTGCTAGGAGGGGCTCCACTGAAGCTTTCTTT.